These T cell receptor beta chains were read from a single sample in a study of cytomegalovirus exposure and HLA in healthy donors. Libraries were prepared by immunoSEQ multiplex PCR; TCRdb keeps only in-frame clonotypes and omits some of them. The sample includes some 110,000 clones, 70% to 80% of them seen just once. Sequenced material: PBMCs. These receptors all come from a woman between 50 and 59 years old in good health and CMV-seropositive. Both conserved end residues are part of each CDR3. Fields, in order: D gene, clone size, J gene, V gene, CDR3 DNA, CDR3 protein. The D gene is left open where the match is weak. For some rows the clone size is stated as once, few or many, or as a class when expanded; others skip it.

d_gene: -
abundance: -
j_gene: TRBJ2-7
v_gene: TRBV5-1
CDR3nt: TGCGCCAGCAGCCTGGGGGGAGGCGACGGCTACGAGCAGTACTTC
CDR3aa: CASSLGGGDGYEQYF

d_gene: -
abundance: few
j_gene: TRBJ1-1
v_gene: TRBV7-9
CDR3nt: TGTGCCAGCAGCTTAGCAGGGGATAACACTGAAGCTTTCTTT
CDR3aa: CASSLAGDNTEAFF

d_gene: TRBD1
abundance: many
j_gene: TRBJ1-2
v_gene: TRBV4-3
CDR3nt: TGCGCCAGCAGCCAAGATCGGAGTAATACAGGGGCAGGCTACACCTTC
CDR3aa: CASSQDRSNTGAGYTF

d_gene: TRBD1
abundance: -
j_gene: TRBJ1-4
v_gene: TRBV5-5
CDR3nt: TGTGCCAGCAGCTTGGTGGGGGACAGGGGAGAAAAACTGTTTTTT
CDR3aa: CASSLVGDRGEKLFF

d_gene: -
abundance: -
j_gene: TRBJ1-5
v_gene: TRBV2
CDR3nt: TGTGCCAGCAGTGCGGCGCGGCCGAGTAGCAATCAGCCCCAGCATTTT
CDR3aa: CASSAARPSSNQPQHF

d_gene: TRBD2
abundance: few
j_gene: TRBJ2-1
v_gene: TRBV15
CDR3nt: TGTGCCACCAGCAGATCTAGCGGGGGTTTGGGTGAGCAGTTCTTC
CDR3aa: CATSRSSGGLGEQFF

d_gene: TRBD1
abundance: -
j_gene: TRBJ2-3
v_gene: TRBV7-6
CDR3nt: TGTGCCAGCAGCTTAACGGGACAGGGGGCTGATACGCAGTATTTT
CDR3aa: CASSLTGQGADTQYF

d_gene: -
abundance: -
j_gene: TRBJ1-5
v_gene: TRBV29-1
CDR3nt: TGCAGCGTTGATCCTAACAGGGAGGGAAGCAATCAGCCCCAGCATTTT
CDR3aa: CSVDPNREGSNQPQHF

d_gene: -
abundance: -
j_gene: TRBJ2-5
v_gene: TRBV28
CDR3nt: TGTGCCAGCAGTGGTGTAAGTTTACGGGACCAAGAGACCCAGTACTTC
CDR3aa: CASSGVSLRDQETQYF

d_gene: -
abundance: few
j_gene: TRBJ1-6
v_gene: TRBV7-8
CDR3nt: TGTGCCAGCAGCTTAAGGGGTCCCTATAATTCACCCCTCCACTTT
CDR3aa: CASSLRGPYNSPLHF

d_gene: TRBD2
abundance: -
j_gene: TRBJ2-1
v_gene: TRBV7-2
CDR3nt: TGTGCCAGCAGCCCCCGACTAGCGGGGGGGTACAATGAGCAGTTCTTC
CDR3aa: CASSPRLAGGYNEQFF

d_gene: TRBD1
abundance: -
j_gene: TRBJ1-1
v_gene: TRBV19
CDR3nt: TGTGCCAGTAGACGACAGGGCGCTGAAGCTTTCTTT
CDR3aa: CASRRQGAEAFF

d_gene: -
abundance: -
j_gene: TRBJ1-1
v_gene: TRBV30
CDR3nt: TGTGCCTGGAGTGTAATACCGTCTAGTGAAGCTTTCTTT
CDR3aa: CAWSVIPSSEAFF

d_gene: -
abundance: -
j_gene: TRBJ1-2
v_gene: TRBV7-9
CDR3nt: TGTGCCAGCAGCTTAGACGGCCGCCGGAGGGGCGGCTACACCTTC
CDR3aa: CASSLDGRRRGGYTF

d_gene: -
abundance: -
j_gene: TRBJ2-7
v_gene: TRBV7-6
CDR3nt: TGTGCCAGCAGCTCCGAACCGGGACAACATGTCTACGAGCAGTACTTC
CDR3aa: CASSSEPGQHVYEQYF

d_gene: TRBD1
abundance: -
j_gene: TRBJ1-5
v_gene: TRBV28
CDR3nt: TGTGCCAGCAGGCCGACAGGGGGGGGAGGGCAGCCCCAGCATTTT
CDR3aa: CASRPTGGGGQPQHF

d_gene: -
abundance: -
j_gene: TRBJ2-1
v_gene: TRBV7-6
CDR3nt: TGTGCCAGCAGCTTTGTAGGGGGTCTGGACAATGAGCAGTTCTTC
CDR3aa: CASSFVGGLDNEQFF

d_gene: -
abundance: -
j_gene: TRBJ1-6
v_gene: TRBV19
CDR3nt: TGTGCCAGTAGGGACAGAAATACTCCCCTCCACTTT
CDR3aa: CASRDRNTPLHF

d_gene: TRBD1
abundance: -
j_gene: TRBJ2-2
v_gene: TRBV7-3
CDR3nt: TGTGCCAGCAGTTCCGGGACAGGGGAGAACACCGGGGAGCTGTTTTTT
CDR3aa: CASSSGTGENTGELFF

d_gene: TRBD2
abundance: -
j_gene: TRBJ2-5
v_gene: TRBV7-2
CDR3nt: TGTGCCAGCAGCTCAAAGACCCGGACTAGCGGTGAGACCCAGTACTTC
CDR3aa: CASSSKTRTSGETQYF

d_gene: TRBD2
abundance: -
j_gene: TRBJ2-1
v_gene: TRBV28
CDR3nt: TGTGCCAGTCTGACTAGCGGGGAAAATGAGCAGTTCTTC
CDR3aa: CASLTSGENEQFF

d_gene: TRBD1
abundance: -
j_gene: TRBJ1-1
v_gene: TRBV6-7
CDR3nt: TGTGCCAGCAGTTACAACGAAAAGACAGGGGATAGTAGTCTGCACACTGAAGCTTTCTTT
CDR3aa: CASSYNEKTGDSSLHTEAFF

d_gene: TRBD1
abundance: -
j_gene: TRBJ2-5
v_gene: TRBV6-4
CDR3nt: TGTGCCAGCAGTGACTCCGGGACAGGGGACCAAGAGACCCAGTACTTC
CDR3aa: CASSDSGTGDQETQYF

d_gene: -
abundance: -
j_gene: TRBJ1-5
v_gene: TRBV27
CDR3nt: TGTGCCAGCAGTTTACAGGGTTGGGATCAGCCCCAGCATTTT
CDR3aa: CASSLQGWDQPQHF

d_gene: -
abundance: -
j_gene: TRBJ1-1
v_gene: TRBV6-5
CDR3nt: TGTGCCAGCACCTCTCTGGGGAGAGTCCACACTGAAGCTTTCTTT
CDR3aa: CASTSLGRVHTEAFF

d_gene: TRBD1
abundance: -
j_gene: TRBJ1-5
v_gene: TRBV7-6
CDR3nt: TGTGCCAGCAGCCTTGGGACAGCCCATCAGCCCCAGCATTTT
CDR3aa: CASSLGTAHQPQHF